Each of the 7 T cell receptor beta chains below was sequenced from the same sample in a study of response to subunit inactivated influenza vaccine. TCRdb ran MiXCR on the RT-PCR reads and lists one entry per CDR3 protein. The table lists about 540,000 distinct CDR3 sequences, 20% to 25% of them singletons. The same sample was also used in a study of T cells expressing NK-cell markers. That work adds: Making the TCR beta cDNA relied on 5'RACE template switching with UMIs.

The source material was CD4+ T cells sorted from PBMCs, sampled roughly 12 days after vaccination. The origin of the receptors is a man between 50 and 59 years old who received an inactivated influenza vaccine.

This clonotype has more than one count but fewer than ten. The chain uses TRBV11-2 and TRBJ2-4, with TRBD1 matching 8 bases. Germline V CDR1 and CDR2: SGHAT, FQNNGV. V was clipped by 5 bases and J by 6 bases; unmatched bases: 6. The CDR3 covers 14 residues. The CDR3 region has the DNA TGTGCCAGCAGCGTAGCAGGGGGCACAAACATTCAGTACTTC. This sequence encodes CASSVAGGTNIQYF.

Only a few counts were recorded for this clonotype. The rearrangement links TRBV5-1 to TRBJ1-5, with no clear D. Germline V gives CDR1 SGHRS, CDR2 YFSETQ. Trimming pared 4 bases from V and 3 bases from J, leaving 8 bases between. CDR3 length equals 13 residues. The CDR3 is CASSLDFNQPQHF. CDR3 bases: TGCGCCAGCAGCCTCGACTTCAATCAGCCCCAGCATTTT.

The rearrangement uses TRBV20-1 and TRBJ2-7; D gene uncertain. The CDR3 runs to 16 residues. V was clipped by 0 bases and J by 1 base, with 16 bases between them. Germline CDR1 DFQATT, CDR2 SNEGSKA (reference sequence). The CDR3 protein is CSARDLRRGYSYEQYF. For the CDR3, the DNA is TGCAGTGCTAGAGATTTGAGGCGTGGCTATTCCTACGAGCAGTACTTC.

Only one count was recorded for this clonotype. V and J are TRBV13 and TRBJ2-1; perhaps D is TRBD1 or TRBD2 (5 bases each). The CDR3 consists of 16 residues. Germline-derived CDR1 and CDR2 are PRHDT and FYEKMQ (reference sequence). Trimming shortened V by 11 bases and J by 3 bases, and 23 bases separated the two germline ends. The CDR3 region is CAPCRGRAERYNEQFF. In nucleotides, the CDR3 is TGTGCCCCGTGTCGGGGCAGAGCGGAGCGCTACAATGAGCAGTTCTTC.

This clonotype was counted between two and nine times. The chain couples TRBV7-8 to TRBJ1-5; D is undetermined. Germline CDR1 is SGHVS and CDR2 is FQNEAQ. This CDR3 spans 16 amino acids. The V and J ends lost 1 base and 6 bases respectively, with 16 bases between them. This CDR3 reads CASSLGSVGSGQPQHF. The CDR3, as DNA: TGTGCCAGCAGCTTAGGATCGGTCGGATCGGGTCAGCCCCAGCATTTT.

This clonotype was recorded a few times. V usage is TRBV12-3 or TRBV12-4 and J usage is TRBJ2-7; 7 bases fit TRBD1. This CDR3 region has 16 residues. Unmatched junction bases numbered 11, after V lost 1 base and J lost 5 bases. For the CDR3, the DNA is TGTGCCAGCAGTTTAGGTCGTACAGGGGCGCGGAACGAGCAGTACTTC. This translates into CASSLGRTGARNEQYF.

This clonotype was seen more than once but under ten times. CDR3 loop: CASSLQTASGYNEQFF. For the CDR3, the DNA is TGCGCCAGCAGCTTACAAACAGCTAGCGGGTACAATGAGCAGTTCTTC. The chain links TRBV4-1 to TRBJ2-1; TRBD2 matches at 8 bases. V trimming: 5 bases; J trimming: 4 bases; junction bases outside the gene matches: 10. The CDR3 is 16 residues long. Germline assignment: CDR1 MGHRA and CDR2 YSYEKL.